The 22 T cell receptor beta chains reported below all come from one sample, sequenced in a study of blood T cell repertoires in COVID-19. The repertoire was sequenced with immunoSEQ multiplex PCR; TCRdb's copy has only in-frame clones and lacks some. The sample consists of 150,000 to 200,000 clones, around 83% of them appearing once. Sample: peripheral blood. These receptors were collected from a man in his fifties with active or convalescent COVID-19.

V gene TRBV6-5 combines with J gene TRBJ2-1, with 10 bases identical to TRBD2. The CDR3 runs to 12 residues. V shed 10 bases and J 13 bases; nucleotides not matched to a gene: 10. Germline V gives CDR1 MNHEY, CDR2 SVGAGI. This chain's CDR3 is CATTGLADIQFF. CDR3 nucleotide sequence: TGTGCCACCACCGGACTAGCGGACATTCAGTTCTTC.

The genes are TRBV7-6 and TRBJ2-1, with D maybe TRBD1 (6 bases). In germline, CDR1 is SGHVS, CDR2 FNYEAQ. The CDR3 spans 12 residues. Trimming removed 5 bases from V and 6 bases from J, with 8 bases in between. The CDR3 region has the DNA TGTGCCAGCAGCCCGGACAGCAATGAGCAGTTCTTC. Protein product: CASSPDSNEQFF.

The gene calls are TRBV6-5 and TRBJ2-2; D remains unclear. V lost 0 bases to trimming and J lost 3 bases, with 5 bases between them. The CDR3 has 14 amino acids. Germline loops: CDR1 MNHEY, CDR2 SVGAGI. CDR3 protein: CASSYSRDTGELFF. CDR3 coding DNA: TGTGCCAGCAGTTACTCGCGAGACACCGGGGAGCTGTTTTTT.

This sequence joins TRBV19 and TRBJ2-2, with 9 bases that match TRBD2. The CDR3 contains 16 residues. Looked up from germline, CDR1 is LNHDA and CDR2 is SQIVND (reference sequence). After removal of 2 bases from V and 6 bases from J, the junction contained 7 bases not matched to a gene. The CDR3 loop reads CASSIYGGGAAGELFF. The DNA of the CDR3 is TGTGCCAGTAGTATATATGGCGGGGGGGCCGCCGGGGAGCTGTTTTTT.

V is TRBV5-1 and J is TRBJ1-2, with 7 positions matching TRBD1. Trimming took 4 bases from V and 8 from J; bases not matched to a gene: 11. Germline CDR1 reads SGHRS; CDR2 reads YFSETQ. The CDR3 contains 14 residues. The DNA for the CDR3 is TGCGCCAGCAGCGCAGGACAGGAGGTGGGAGGCTACACCTTC. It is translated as CASSAGQEVGGYTF.

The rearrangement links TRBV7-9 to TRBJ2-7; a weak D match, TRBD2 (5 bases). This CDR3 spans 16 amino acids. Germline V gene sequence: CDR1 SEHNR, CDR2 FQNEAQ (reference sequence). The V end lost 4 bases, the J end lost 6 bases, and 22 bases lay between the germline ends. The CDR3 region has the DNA TGTGCCAGCAGCTCCCCTCCTAGGTTCGGGAAATTCGAGCAGTACTTC. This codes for CASSSPPRFGKFEQYF.

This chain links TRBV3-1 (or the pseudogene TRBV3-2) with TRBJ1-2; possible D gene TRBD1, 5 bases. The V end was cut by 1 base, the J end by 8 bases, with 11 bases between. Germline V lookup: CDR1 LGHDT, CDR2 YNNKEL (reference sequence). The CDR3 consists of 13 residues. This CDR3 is CASSQGRASGYTF. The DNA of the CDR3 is TGTGCCAGCAGCCAAGGCAGGGCTTCGGGCTACACCTTC.

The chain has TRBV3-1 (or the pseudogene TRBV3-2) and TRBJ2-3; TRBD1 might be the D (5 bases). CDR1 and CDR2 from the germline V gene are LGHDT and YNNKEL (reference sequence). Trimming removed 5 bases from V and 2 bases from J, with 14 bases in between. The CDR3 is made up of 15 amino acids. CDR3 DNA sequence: TGTGCCAGCAGCTTCCTGGGGCAAAACACAGATACGCAGTATTTT. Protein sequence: CASSFLGQNTDTQYF.

The CDR3 reads CASSIGGFNEKLFF. The CDR3 DNA sequence: TGTGCCAGTAGTATTGGAGGTTTTAATGAAAAACTGTTTTTT. V and J are TRBV19 and TRBJ1-4; D gene unclear. This CDR3 has 14 amino acids. Germline V gene data show CDR1 as LNHDA and CDR2 as SQIVND (reference sequence). V lost 3 bases to trimming and J lost 4 bases, with 9 bases between them.

The CDR3 region is CASSQGQTAPHEQYF. The CDR3 coding sequence is TGCGCCAGCAGCCAGGGACAGACGGCCCCTCACGAGCAGTACTTC. J is TRBJ2-7 and V is TRBV5-1; TRBD1 aligns across 7 bases. The length of the CDR3 is 15 residues. Germline V lookup: CDR1 SGHRS, CDR2 YFSETQ. The ends lost 4 bases at V and 5 bases at J; junction bases unmatched: 12.

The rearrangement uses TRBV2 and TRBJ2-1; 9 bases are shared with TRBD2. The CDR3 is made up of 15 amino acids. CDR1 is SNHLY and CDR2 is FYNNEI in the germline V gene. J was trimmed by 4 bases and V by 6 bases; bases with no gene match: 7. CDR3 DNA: TGTGCCAGCAGCGAGGGACTAGCTGATTACAATGAGCAGTTCTTC. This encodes CASSEGLADYNEQFF.

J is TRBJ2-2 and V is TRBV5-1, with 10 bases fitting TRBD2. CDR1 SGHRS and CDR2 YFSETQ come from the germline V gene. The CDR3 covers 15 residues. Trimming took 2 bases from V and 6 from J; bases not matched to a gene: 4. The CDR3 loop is CASSLRLAGAGELFF. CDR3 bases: TGCGCCAGCAGCTTAAGACTAGCGGGCGCCGGGGAGCTGTTTTTT.

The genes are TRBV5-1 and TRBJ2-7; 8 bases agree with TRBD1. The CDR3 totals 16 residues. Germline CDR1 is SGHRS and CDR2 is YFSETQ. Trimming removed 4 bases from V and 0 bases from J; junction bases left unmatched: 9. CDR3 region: CASSGGQGFFSYEQYF. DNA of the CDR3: TGCGCCAGCAGCGGAGGACAGGGCTTTTTCTCCTACGAGCAGTACTTC.

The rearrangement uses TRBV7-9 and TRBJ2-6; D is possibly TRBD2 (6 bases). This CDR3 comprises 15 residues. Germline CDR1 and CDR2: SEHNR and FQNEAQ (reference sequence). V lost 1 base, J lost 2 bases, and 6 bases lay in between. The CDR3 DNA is TGTGCCAGCAGCTTAGGCGGGACTGGGGCCAACGTCCTGACTTTC. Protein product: CASSLGGTGANVLTF. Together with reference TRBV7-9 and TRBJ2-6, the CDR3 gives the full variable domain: DTGVSQNPRHKITKRGQNVTFRCDPISEHNRLYWYRQTLGQGPEFLTYFQNEAQLEKSRLLSDRFSAERPKGSFSTLEIQRTEQGDSAMYLCASSLGGTGANVLTFGAGSRLTVL.

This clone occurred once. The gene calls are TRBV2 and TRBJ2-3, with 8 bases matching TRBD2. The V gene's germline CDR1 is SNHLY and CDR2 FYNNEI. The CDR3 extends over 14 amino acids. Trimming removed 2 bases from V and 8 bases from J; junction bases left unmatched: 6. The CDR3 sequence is CASSEIRGGSTQYF. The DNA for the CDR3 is TGTGCCAGCAGTGAAATTCGGGGGGGTAGTACGCAGTATTTT.

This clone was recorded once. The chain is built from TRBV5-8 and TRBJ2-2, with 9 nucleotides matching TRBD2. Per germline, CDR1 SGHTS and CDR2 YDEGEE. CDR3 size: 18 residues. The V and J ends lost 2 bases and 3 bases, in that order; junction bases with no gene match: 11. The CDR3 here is CASSLVSGSLSDTGELFF. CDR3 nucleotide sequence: TGTGCCAGCAGCTTAGTTAGCGGGAGTTTGTCGGACACCGGGGAGCTGTTTTTT.

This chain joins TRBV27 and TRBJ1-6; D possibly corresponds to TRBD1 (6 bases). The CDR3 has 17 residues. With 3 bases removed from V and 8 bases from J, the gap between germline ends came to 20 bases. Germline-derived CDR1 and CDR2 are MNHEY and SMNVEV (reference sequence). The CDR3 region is CASSFEGYRVRDSPLHF. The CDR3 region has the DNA TGTGCCAGCAGTTTTGAGGGTTACAGGGTGAGAGATTCACCCCTCCACTTT.

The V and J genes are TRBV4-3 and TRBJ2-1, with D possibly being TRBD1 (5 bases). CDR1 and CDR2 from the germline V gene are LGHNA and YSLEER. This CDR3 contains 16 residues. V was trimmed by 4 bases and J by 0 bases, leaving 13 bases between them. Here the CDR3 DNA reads TGCGCCAGCAGCCTCCGGACAAGGAGCTCCTACAATGAGCAGTTCTTC. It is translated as CASSLRTRSSYNEQFF.

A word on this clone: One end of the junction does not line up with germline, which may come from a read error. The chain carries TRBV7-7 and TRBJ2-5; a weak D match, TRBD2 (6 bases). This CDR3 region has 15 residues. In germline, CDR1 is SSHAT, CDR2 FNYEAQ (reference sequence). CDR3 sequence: CASSSQSGDGETQYF. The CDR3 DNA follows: TGTGCTAGCAGCTCTCAGTCGGGGGACGGGGAGACCCAGTACTTC.

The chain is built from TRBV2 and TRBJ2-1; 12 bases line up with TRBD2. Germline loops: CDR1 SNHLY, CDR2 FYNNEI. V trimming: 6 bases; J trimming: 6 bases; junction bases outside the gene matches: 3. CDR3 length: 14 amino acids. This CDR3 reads CASRASGRGNEQFF. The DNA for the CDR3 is TGTGCCAGCAGAGCTAGCGGGAGGGGCAATGAGCAGTTCTTC.

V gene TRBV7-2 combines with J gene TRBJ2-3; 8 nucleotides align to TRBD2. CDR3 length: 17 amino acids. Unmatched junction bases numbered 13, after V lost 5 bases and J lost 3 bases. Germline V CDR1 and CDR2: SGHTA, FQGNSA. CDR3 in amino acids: CASSPQAGGRMTDTQYF. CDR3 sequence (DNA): TGTGCCAGCAGCCCACAGGCGGGAGGTAGGATGACAGATACGCAGTATTTT.

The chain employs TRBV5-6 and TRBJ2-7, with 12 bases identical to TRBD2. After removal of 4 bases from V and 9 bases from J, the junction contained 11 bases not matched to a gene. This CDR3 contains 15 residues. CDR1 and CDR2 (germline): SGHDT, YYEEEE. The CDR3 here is CASSAVWTSGTRQYF. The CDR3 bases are TGTGCCAGCAGCGCCGTCTGGACTAGCGGGACCCGGCAGTACTTC.